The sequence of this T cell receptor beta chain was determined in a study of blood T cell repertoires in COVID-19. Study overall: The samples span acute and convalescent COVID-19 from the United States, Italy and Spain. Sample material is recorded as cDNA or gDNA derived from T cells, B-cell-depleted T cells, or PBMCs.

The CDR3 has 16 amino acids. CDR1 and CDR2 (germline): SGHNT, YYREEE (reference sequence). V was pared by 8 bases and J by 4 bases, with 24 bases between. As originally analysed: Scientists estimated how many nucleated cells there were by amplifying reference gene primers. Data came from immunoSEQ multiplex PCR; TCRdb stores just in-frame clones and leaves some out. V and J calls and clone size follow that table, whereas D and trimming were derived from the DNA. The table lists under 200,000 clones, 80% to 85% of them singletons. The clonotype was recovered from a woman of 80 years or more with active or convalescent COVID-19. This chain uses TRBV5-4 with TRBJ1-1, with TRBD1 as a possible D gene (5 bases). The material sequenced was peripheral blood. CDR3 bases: TGTGCCAGTACAGAGAGGAGCGCTCTGGGGGGCACTGAAGCTTTCTTT. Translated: CASTERSALGGTEAFF. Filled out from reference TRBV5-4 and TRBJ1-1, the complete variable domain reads ETGVTQSPTHLIKTRGQQVTLRCSSQSGHNTVSWYQQALGQGPQFIFQYYREEENGRGNFPPRFSGLQFPNYSSELNVNALELDDSALYLCASTERSALGGTEAFFGQGTRLTVV.